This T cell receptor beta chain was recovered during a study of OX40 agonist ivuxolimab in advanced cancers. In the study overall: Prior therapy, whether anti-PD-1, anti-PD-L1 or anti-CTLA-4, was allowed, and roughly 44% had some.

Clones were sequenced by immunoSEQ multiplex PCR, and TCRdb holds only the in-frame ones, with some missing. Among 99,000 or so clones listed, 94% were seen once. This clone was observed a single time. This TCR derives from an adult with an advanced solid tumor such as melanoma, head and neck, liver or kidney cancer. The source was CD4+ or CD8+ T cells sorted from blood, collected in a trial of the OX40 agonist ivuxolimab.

CDR3 region: CASSAGQGTGELFF. DNA of the CDR3: TGTGCCAGCAGCGCTGGACAGGGGACCGGGGAGCTGTTTTTT. The rearrangement joins TRBV7-3 to TRBJ2-2; 9 bases align to TRBD1. Germline assignment: CDR1 SGHTA and CDR2 FQGTGA. This CDR3 is built from 14 residues. Unmatched junction bases numbered 3, after V lost 5 bases and J lost 5 bases.